This T cell receptor (beta chain) was documented in a study of cytomegalovirus exposure and HLA in healthy donors. Study details: In a previous analysis, 100 million to 140 million unique TCR beta sequences were found from approximately 180 million T cells.

Primers for the PCR totalled 60 Vbeta and 13 Jbeta. Assay: immunoSEQ multiplex PCR; the TCRdb copy retains only in-frame clones and omits some. The data show approximately 120,000 clones, 73% seen once. The TCR sequence derives from a middle-aged man in good health and CMV-seronegative. The source material was PBMCs.

The CDR3 reads CASSFDSSGANVLTF. The CDR3 DNA is TGTGCCAGCAGTTTCGACAGCTCTGGGGCCAACGTCCTGACTTTC. This chain uses TRBV28 with TRBJ2-6, with D possibly matching TRBD1 (5 bases). Germline V lookup: CDR1 MDHEN, CDR2 SYDVKM. The CDR3 is 15 amino acids. V was shortened by 3 bases and J by 0 bases, with 6 bases between the two germline ends.